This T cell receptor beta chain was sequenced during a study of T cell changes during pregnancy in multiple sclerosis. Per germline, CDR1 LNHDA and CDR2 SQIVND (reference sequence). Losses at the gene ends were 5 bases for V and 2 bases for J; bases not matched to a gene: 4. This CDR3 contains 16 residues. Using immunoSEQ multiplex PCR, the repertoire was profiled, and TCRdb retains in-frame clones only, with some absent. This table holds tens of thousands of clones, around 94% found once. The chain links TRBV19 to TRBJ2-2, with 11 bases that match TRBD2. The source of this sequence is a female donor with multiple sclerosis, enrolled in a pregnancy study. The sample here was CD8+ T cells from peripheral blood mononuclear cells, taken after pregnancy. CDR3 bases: TGTGCCAGTAGTGTCGGACTAGCGGGTAACACCGGGGAGCTGTTTTTT. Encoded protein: CASSVGLAGNTGELFF.